The clone carrying this TCR beta chain appeared a single time. Study processing details: Estimated nucleated cell counts came from reference gene primer amplification. Method: immunoSEQ multiplex PCR; TCRdb's copy keeps in-frame clones and lacks some. V and J calls and clone size follow that table, whereas D and trimming were derived from the DNA. This sample yields some 390,000 clones, of which around nine tenths are seen a single time; less than 2% belongs to the top ten. These data come from a study of blood T cell repertoires in COVID-19. Study context: T cells, B-cell-depleted T cells, or PBMCs supplied cDNA or gDNA.

Sample: peripheral blood. The TCR originated in a woman in her 40s with COVID-19, enrolled during active disease.

Here the CDR3 DNA reads TGTGCCAGCAGCCCTCTTAGTTACAGCTCCTACGAGCAGTACTTC. It yields the protein CASSPLSYSSYEQYF. This rearrangement joins TRBV7-2 to TRBJ2-7; D ambiguous. Trimming removed 5 bases at V and 0 bases at J, with 14 bases between. CDR1 SGHTA and CDR2 FQGNSA come from the germline V gene. The CDR3 contains 15 residues. Full variable domain (rest looked up from reference TRBV7-2 and TRBJ2-7): GAGVSQSPSNKVTEKGKDVELRCDPISGHTALYWYRQSLGQGLEFLIYFQGNSAPDKSGLPSDRFSAERTGGSVSTLTIQRTQQEDSAVYLCASSPLSYSSYEQYFGPGTRLTVT.